These T cell receptor beta chains were read from a single sample in a study of CD8 T cells in Susac syndrome. TCRdb re-derived calls from the immunoSEQ multiplex PCR reads in MiXCR, one entry per CDR3 protein. The sample yields around 45,000 distinct CDR3 sequences, approximately 93% seen once. Material for sequencing was CD8+ T cells from PBMCs. The receptors derive from a human donor in good health. Both conserved end residues are part of each CDR3. A D gene is named only where the DNA matches it firmly. Size is omitted from some rows. Given values are once, few, many or a class for expanded clones.

abundance	d_gene	v_gene	j_gene	CDR3nt	CDR3aa
-	-	TRBV5-1	TRBJ2-5	TGCGCCAGCAGCTTGGTGGGCGGGGTCCAAGAGACCCAGTACTTC	CASSLVGGVQETQYF
-	-	TRBV28	TRBJ2-7	TGTGCCAGCACCGCAGGGGTAGACGGCGAGCAGTACTTC	CASTAGVDGEQYF
-	-	TRBV12-3/TRBV12-4	TRBJ2-3	TGTGCCAGCAGTTTAGCGCCAGGGGATACGCAGTATTTT	CASSLAPGDTQYF
few	-	TRBV29-1	TRBJ2-1	TGCAGCGCCCGAGGTCTAGCGAACGGTGAGCAGTTCTTC	CSARGLANGEQFF
-	TRBD1	TRBV29-1	TRBJ2-3	TGCAGCGGGCACAGGGGGTCTGGAGATACACAGTATTTT	CSGHRGSGDTQYF
-	-	TRBV3-1	TRBJ2-1	TGTGCCAGCAGCCAAGATCAGGGAGCTTACGATGAGCAGTTCTTC	CASSQDQGAYDEQFF
-	-	TRBV24-1	TRBJ2-3	TGTGCCACCAGTGATTTGGGCACAGATACGCAGTATTTT	CATSDLGTDTQYF
-	TRBD2	TRBV10-3	TRBJ2-5	TGTGCCATCGCGACTAGCGGCCAAGAGACCCAGTACTTC	CAIATSGQETQYF
-	-	TRBV4-1	TRBJ2-7	TGCGCCAGCAGCCAAGATCCGGGGACTCCCTACGAGCAGTACTTC	CASSQDPGTPYEQYF
-	TRBD2	TRBV19	TRBJ2-1	TGTGCCAGTTGCGGGGGGCCGGCCTCTCTCTACAATGAGCAGTTCTTC	CASCGGPASLYNEQFF
once	-	TRBV5-6	TRBJ2-6	TGTGCCAGCAGCCCCTGGCCAGCGGGGGCCAACGTCCTGACTTTC	CASSPWPAGANVLTF
-	-	TRBV28	TRBJ2-7	TGTGCCAGCAGTCACAGGGAGACCTACGAGCAGTACTTC	CASSHRETYEQYF
-	TRBD2	TRBV2	TRBJ2-3	TGTGCCAGCAGGGGACTAGCGGGAGGGCCGACAGATACGCAGTATTTT	CASRGLAGGPTDTQYF